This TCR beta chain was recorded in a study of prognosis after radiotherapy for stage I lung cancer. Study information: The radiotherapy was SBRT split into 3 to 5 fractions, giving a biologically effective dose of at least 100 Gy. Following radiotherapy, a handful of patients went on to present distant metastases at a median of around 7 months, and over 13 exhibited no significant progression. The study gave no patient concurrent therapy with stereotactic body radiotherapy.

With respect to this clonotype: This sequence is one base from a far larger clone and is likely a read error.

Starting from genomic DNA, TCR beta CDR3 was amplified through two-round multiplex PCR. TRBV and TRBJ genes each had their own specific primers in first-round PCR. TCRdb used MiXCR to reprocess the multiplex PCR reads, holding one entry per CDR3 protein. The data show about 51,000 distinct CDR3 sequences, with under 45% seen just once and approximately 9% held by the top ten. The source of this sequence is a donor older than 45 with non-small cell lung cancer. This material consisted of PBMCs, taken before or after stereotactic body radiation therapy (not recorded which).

The CDR3 bases are TGTGCCAGCATTGAACGCTCGCCCGGGGGGAGCGAGCAGTACTTC. Its translation is CASIERSPGGSEQYF. This chain uses TRBV6-4 with TRBJ2-7; 7 positions match TRBD2. Germline V gene sequence: CDR1 MRHNA, CDR2 SNTAGT. V dropped 7 bases and J dropped 6; count of bases not matched to a gene: 15. CDR3 size: 15 residues.